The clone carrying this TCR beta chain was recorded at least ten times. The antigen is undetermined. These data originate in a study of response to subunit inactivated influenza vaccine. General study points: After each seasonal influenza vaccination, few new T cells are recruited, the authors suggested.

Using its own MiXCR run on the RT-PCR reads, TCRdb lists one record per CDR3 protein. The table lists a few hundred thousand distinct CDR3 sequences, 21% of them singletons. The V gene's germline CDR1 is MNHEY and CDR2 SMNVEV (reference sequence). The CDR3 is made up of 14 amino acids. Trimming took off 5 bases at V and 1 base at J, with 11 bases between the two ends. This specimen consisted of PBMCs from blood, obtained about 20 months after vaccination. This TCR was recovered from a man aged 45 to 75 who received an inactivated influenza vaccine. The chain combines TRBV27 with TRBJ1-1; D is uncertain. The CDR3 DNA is TGTGCCAGCAGTGCTAGGGAAAGGAACACTGAAGCTTTCTTT. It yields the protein CASSARERNTEAFF.